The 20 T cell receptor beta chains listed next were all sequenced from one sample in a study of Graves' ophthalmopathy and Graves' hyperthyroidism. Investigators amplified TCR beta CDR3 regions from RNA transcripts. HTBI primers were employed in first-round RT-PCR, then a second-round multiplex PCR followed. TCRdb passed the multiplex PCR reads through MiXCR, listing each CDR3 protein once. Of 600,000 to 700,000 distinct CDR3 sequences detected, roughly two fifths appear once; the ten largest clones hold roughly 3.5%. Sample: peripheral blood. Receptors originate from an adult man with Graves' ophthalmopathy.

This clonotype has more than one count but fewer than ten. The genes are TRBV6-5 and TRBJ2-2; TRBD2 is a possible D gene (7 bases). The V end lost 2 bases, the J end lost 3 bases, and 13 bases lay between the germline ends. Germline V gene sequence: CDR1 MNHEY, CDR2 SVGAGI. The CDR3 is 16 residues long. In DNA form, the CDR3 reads TGTGCCAGCAGTTACGTTGGGGGGGCGGACACCGGGGAGCTGTTTTTT. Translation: CASSYVGGADTGELFF.

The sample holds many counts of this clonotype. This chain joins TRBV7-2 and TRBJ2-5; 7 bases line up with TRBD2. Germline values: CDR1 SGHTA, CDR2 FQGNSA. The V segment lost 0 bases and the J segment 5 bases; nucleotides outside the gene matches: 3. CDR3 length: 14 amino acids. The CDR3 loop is CASSLAGRRETQYF. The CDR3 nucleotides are TGTGCCAGCAGCTTAGCCGGGAGGAGGGAGACCCAGTACTTC.

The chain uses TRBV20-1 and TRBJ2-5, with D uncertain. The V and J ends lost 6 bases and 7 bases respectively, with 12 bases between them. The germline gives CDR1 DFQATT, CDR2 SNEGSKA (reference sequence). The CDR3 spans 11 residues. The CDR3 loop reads CSAPRLGTQYF. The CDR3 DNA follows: TGCAGTGCCCCCCGCTTGGGGACCCAGTACTTC.

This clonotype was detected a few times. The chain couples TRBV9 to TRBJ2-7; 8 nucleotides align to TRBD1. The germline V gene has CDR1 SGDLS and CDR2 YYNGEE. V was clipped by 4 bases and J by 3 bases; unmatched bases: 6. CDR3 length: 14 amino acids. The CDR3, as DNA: TGTGCCAGCAGCCCAATGACAGGGGTCTACGAGCAGTACTTC. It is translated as CASSPMTGVYEQYF.

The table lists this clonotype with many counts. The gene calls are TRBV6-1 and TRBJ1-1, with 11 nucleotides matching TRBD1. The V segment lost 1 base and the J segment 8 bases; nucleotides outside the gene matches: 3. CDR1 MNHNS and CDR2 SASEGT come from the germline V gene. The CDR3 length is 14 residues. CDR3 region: CASSEEWTGGEAFF. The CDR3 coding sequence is TGTGCCAGCAGTGAAGAATGGACAGGGGGCGAAGCTTTCTTT.

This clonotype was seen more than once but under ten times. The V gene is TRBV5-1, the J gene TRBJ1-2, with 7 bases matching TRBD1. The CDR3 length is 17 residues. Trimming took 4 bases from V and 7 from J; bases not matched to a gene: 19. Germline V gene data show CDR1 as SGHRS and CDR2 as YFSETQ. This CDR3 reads CASSPTPPGTAFAGYTF. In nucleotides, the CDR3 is TGCGCCAGCAGCCCAACCCCCCCCGGGACAGCCTTCGCTGGCTACACCTTC.

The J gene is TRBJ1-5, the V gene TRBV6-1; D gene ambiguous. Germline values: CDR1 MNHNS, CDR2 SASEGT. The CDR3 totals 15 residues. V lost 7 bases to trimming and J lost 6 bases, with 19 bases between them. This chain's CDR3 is CASTALAGAFQPQHF. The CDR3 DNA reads TGTGCCAGCACCGCCCTCGCGGGTGCGTTTCAGCCCCAGCATTTT.

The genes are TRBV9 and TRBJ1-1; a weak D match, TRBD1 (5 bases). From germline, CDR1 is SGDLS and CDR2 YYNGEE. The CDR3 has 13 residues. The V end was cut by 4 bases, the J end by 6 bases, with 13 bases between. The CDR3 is CASSTHGGAEAFF. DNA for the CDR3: TGTGCCAGCAGCACTCACGGGGGGGCTGAAGCTTTCTTT.

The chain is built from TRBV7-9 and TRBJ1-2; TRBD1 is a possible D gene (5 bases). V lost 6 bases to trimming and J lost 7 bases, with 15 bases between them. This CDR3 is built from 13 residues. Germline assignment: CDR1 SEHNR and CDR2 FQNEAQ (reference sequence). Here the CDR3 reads CASRGQGDCGYTF. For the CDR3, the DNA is TGTGCCAGCAGAGGGCAGGGTGACTGTGGCTACACCTTC. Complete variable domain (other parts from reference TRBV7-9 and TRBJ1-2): DTGVSQNPRHKITKRGQNVTFRCDPISEHNRLYWYRQTLGQGPEFLTYFQNEAQLEKSRLLSDRFSAERPKGSFSTLEIQRTEQGDSAMYLCASRGQGDCGYTFGSGTRLTVV.

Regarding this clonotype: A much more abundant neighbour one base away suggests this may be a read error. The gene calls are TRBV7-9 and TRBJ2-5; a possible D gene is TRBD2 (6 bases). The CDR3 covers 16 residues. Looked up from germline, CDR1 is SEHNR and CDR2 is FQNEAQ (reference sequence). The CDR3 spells CASSSNPRLDQETQYF. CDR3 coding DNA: TGCGCCAGCAGCTCGAACCCGCGACTAGACCAAGAGACCCAGTACTTC.

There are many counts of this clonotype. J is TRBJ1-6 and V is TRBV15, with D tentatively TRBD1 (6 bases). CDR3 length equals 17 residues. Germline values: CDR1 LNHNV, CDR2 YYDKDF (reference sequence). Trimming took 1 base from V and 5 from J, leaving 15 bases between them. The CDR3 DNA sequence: TGTGCCACCAGCAGAGTTCATTCAGGGGACGATAATTCACCCCTCCACTTT. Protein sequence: CATSRVHSGDDNSPLHF. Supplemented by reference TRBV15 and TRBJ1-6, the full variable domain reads DAMVIQNPRYQVTQFGKPVTLSCSQTLNHNVMYWYQQKSSQAPKLLFHYYDKDFNNEADTPDNFQSRRPNTSFCFLDIRSPGLGDTAMYLCATSRVHSGDDNSPLHFGNGTRLTVT.

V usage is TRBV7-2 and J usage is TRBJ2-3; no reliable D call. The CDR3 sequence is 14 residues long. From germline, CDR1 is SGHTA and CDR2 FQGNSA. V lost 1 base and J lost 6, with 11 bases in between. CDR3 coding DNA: TGTGCCAGCAGCTTAGGGATGGGATTCGATACGCAGTATTTT. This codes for CASSLGMGFDTQYF. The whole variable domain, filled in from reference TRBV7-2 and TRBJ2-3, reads GAGVSQSPSNKVTEKGKDVELRCDPISGHTALYWYRQSLGQGLEFLIYFQGNSAPDKSGLPSDRFSAERTGGSVSTLTIQRTQQEDSAVYLCASSLGMGFDTQYFGPGTRLTVL.

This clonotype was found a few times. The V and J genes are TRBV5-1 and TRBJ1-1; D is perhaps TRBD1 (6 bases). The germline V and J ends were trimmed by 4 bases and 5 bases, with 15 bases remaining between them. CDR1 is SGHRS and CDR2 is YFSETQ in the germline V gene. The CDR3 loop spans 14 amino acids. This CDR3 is CASSVQGGKTEAFF. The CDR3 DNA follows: TGCGCCAGCAGCGTACAGGGAGGAAAAACTGAAGCTTTCTTT.

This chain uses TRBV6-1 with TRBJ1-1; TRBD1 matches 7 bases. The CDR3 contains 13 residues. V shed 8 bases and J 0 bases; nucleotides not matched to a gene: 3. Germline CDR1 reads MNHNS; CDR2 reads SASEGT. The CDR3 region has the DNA TGTGCCAGCGGGGACAGACTGAACACTGAAGCTTTCTTT. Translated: CASGDRLNTEAFF.

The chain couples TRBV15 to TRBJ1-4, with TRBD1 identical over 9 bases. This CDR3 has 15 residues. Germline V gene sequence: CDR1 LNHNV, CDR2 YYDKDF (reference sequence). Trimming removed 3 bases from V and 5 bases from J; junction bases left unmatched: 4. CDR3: CATSSGTGFNEKLFF. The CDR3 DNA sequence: TGTGCCACCAGCAGCGGGACAGGGTTCAATGAAAAACTGTTTTTT.

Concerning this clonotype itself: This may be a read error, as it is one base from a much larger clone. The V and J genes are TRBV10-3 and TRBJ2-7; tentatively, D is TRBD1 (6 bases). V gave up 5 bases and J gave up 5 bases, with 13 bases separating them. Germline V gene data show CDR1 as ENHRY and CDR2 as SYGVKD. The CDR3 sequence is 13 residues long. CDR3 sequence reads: CAISQGYGNEQYF. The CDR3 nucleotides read TGTGCCATCAGTCAGGGGTATGGTAACGAGCAGTACTTC.

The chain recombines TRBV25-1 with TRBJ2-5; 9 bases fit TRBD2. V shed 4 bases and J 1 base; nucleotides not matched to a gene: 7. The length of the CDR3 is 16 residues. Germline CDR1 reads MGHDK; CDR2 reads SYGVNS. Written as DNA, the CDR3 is TGTGCCAGCAGTGCTAGTCGAGCGGGGGGCCAAGAGACCCAGTACTTC. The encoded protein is CASSASRAGGQETQYF.

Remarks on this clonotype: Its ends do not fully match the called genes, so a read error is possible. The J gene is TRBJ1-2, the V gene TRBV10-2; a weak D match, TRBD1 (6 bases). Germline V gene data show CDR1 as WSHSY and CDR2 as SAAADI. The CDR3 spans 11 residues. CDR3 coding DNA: TGTGCCAGCGAGCAGGGGTATGGCTACACCTTC. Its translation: CASEQGYGYTF.

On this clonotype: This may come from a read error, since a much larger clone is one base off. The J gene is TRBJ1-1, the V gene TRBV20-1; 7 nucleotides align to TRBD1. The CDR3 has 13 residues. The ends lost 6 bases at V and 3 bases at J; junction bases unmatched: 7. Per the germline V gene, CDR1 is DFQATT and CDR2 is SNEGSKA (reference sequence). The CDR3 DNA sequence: TGCAGTGCCAAGACAGGGACGGACACTGAAGCTTTCTTT. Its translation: CSAKTGTDTEAFF.

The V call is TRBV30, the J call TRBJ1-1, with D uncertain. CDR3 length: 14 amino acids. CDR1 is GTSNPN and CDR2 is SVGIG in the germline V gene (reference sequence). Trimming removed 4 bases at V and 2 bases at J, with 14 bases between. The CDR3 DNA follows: TGTGCCTGGATTCCCCCGTATCGAAACACTGAAGCTTTCTTT. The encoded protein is CAWIPPYRNTEAFF.